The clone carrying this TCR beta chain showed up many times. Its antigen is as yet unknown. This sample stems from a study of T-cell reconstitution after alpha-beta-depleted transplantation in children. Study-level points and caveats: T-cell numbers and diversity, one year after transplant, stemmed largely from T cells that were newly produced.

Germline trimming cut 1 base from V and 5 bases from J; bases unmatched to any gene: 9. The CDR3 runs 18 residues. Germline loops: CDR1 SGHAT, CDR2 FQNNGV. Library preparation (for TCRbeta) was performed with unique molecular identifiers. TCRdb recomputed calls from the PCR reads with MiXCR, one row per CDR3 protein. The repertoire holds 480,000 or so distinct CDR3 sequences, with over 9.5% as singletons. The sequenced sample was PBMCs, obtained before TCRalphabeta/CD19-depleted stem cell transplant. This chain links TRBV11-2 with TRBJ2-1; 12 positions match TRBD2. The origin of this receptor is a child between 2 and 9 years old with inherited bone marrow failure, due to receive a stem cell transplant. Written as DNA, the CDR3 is TGTGCCAGCAGCTTAGTTGGGTCTAGCGGGAGGGCCCACAATGAGCAGTTCTTC. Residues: CASSLVGSSGRAHNEQFF.